These 23 T cell receptor beta chains share one sample of origin, sequenced in a study of human T cells and chemical hapten exposure. Time point denoted: patch test 1, 2 weeks after DPC sensitization. Treatment described: therapeutic diphenylcyclopropenone sensitization with weekly scalp DPC. From the RACE reads, TCRdb called clonotypes with MiXCR, one entry per CDR3 protein. The sample yields 180,000 or so distinct CDR3 sequences, around 13% seen once. The material was whole blood, obtained in connection with sensitization to the hapten diphenylcyclopropenone (DPC). These receptors came from a woman between 25 and 40 years old with alopecia areata. Some clones in this sample may be carry-over from other donors' samples.

In this sample, this clonotype turned up many times. The CDR3 loop reads CASSRGLAGYEQYF. CDR3 nucleotide sequence: TGTGCCAGCAGCCGGGGACTAGCGGGGTACGAGCAGTACTTC. The V and J genes are TRBV7-2 and TRBJ2-7, with 13 bases matching TRBD2. V was pared by 5 bases and J by 4 bases, with 2 bases of the junction left unmatched. The CDR3 runs to 14 residues. CDR1 and CDR2 (germline): SGHTA, FQGNSA.

Only a few counts were recorded for this clonotype. The chain carries TRBV2 and TRBJ2-1; 7 bases line up with TRBD2. Losses at the gene ends were 5 bases for V and 6 bases for J; bases not matched to a gene: 7. Germline CDR1 SNHLY, CDR2 FYNNEI. This CDR3 has 14 residues. The CDR3 loop is CASSKGGPVNEQFF. CDR3 nucleotides: TGTGCCAGCAGTAAGGGAGGGCCAGTCAATGAGCAGTTCTTC. Using reference TRBV2 and TRBJ2-1 for the parts outside the CDR3, the full variable domain is EPEVTQTPSHQVTQMGQEVILRCVPISNHLYFYWYRQILGQKVEFLVSFYNNEISEKSEIFDDQFSVERPDGSNFTLKIRSTKLEDSAMYFCASSKGGPVNEQFFGPGTRLTVL.

V is TRBV9 and J is TRBJ1-6; D remains ambiguous. V was pared by 0 bases and J by 5 bases, with 3 bases between. The CDR3 sequence is 13 residues long. Germline V lookup: CDR1 SGDLS, CDR2 YYNGEE. The CDR3 loop reads CASSVGHNSPLHF. The CDR3 DNA reads TGTGCCAGCAGCGTAGGACATAATTCACCCCTCCACTTT.

J is TRBJ2-3 and V is TRBV12-3 or TRBV12-4; D might be TRBD1 or TRBD2, each matching 6 bases. V lost 6 bases to trimming and J lost 1 base, with 17 bases between them. The CDR3 runs 16 residues. CDR3 in DNA: TGTGCCAGCAGCTCTAGGCATGGGGGGCGCACAGATACGCAGTATTTT. Translating gives CASSSRHGGRTDTQYF.

This clonotype was picked up a small number of times. The CDR3 protein is CASSLDPLVGEQYF. For the CDR3, the DNA is TGTGCCAGCAGCTTAGATCCGCTGGTGGGCGAGCAGTACTTC. This sequence joins TRBV11-2 and TRBJ2-7; D gene uncertain. The ends were cut back, 0 bases at V and 6 bases at J, with 12 bases in the middle. This CDR3 contains 14 residues. The V gene's germline CDR1 is SGHAT and CDR2 FQNNGV.

The chain employs TRBV2 and TRBJ2-1, with 9 bases aligning to TRBD2. After removal of 6 bases from V and 3 bases from J, the junction contained 3 bases not matched to a gene. CDR1 is SNHLY and CDR2 is FYNNEI in the germline V gene. The CDR3 contains 14 residues. The CDR3 is CASRSSGVYNEQFF. The CDR3 DNA is TGTGCCAGCAGGTCTAGCGGGGTCTACAATGAGCAGTTCTTC.

This chain joins TRBV20-1 and TRBJ2-1; 8 bases align to TRBD2. V dropped 7 bases and J dropped 8; count of bases not matched to a gene: 13. CDR1 and CDR2 (germline): DFQATT, SNEGSKA (reference sequence). The CDR3 extends over 14 amino acids. The CDR3 loop reads CSVMRGARIDEQFF. DNA of the CDR3: TGCAGTGTTATGCGGGGGGCGAGAATCGATGAGCAGTTCTTC.

This clonotype appeared a few times. The chain has TRBV29-1 and TRBJ2-1; 7 bases map to TRBD1. The CDR3 runs to 14 residues. The V gene end was trimmed by 7 bases and the J gene end by 7 bases; junction bases not matched to a gene: 13. CDR1 and CDR2 (germline): SQVTM, ANQGSEA. Here the CDR3 reads CSANRDRGLNEQFF. CDR3 nucleotide sequence: TGCAGCGCTAACCGGGACAGAGGACTTAATGAGCAGTTCTTC.

As concerns this clonotype: No conserved phenylalanine or tryptophan is present at the end of the CDR3, so a read error is the likely explanation. Because the CDR3's place on the DNA is in doubt, the DNA is left out and the CDR3 is given as listed by TCRdb. The rearrangement links TRBV7-9 to TRBJ1-1; no check of the table's D call, TRBD1, against the DNA was made. CDR1 SEHNR and CDR2 FQNEAQ come from the germline V gene (reference sequence). Inclusive of both ends, the CDR3 amounts to 12 amino acids. CDR3: CASSEQTGTVYL.

The chain employs TRBV9 and TRBJ2-5; the D is unclear. This CDR3 spans 13 amino acids. CDR1 SGDLS and CDR2 YYNGEE come from the germline V gene. V lost 2 bases, J lost 5 bases, and 10 bases lay in between. CDR3 protein: CASSVSLRETQYF. The CDR3 bases are TGTGCCAGCAGCGTTTCCTTGCGGGAGACCCAGTACTTC.

V usage is TRBV6-2 or TRBV6-3 and J usage is TRBJ2-3, with 10 bases lining up with TRBD2. The germline V gene has CDR1 MNHEY and CDR2 SVGEGT. This CDR3 has 17 residues. V was pared by 7 bases and J by 4 bases, with 14 bases of the junction left unmatched. CDR3 sequence (DNA): TGTGCCAGCACCGAACGGGCTAGCGGGAGTAACGCAGATACGCAGTATTTT. Translated, it gives CASTERASGSNADTQYF.

This clonotype was counted many times. The chain recombines TRBV28 with TRBJ1-1; perhaps TRBD1 as D (5 bases). V was clipped by 5 bases and J by 5 bases, with 15 bases between them. The germline V gene encodes CDR1 MDHEN and CDR2 SYDVKM. The CDR3 length is 14 residues. CDR3 DNA: TGTGCCAGCAGTCGTGGGACGTTTGGTACTGAAGCTTTCTTT. Translating it yields CASSRGTFGTEAFF.

In DNA, the CDR3 is TGTGCCAGCAGCTTAGCGGAATCGGCGGCTTTCTATGGCTACACCTTC. Amino acids: CASSLAESAAFYGYTF. The chain links TRBV11-2 to TRBJ1-2; D uncertain. V lost 1 base and J lost 4, with 16 bases in between. This CDR3 is built from 16 residues. Per germline, CDR1 SGHAT and CDR2 FQNNGV.

This clonotype occurred a few times. Written as DNA, the CDR3 is TGCAGTGCTAGAGAAGGAGGGACAGGTATTGGACCGGGCGAGCAGTACTTC. It codes for CSAREGGTGIGPGEQYF. This sequence joins TRBV20-1 and TRBJ2-7, with TRBD1 identical over 8 bases. Trimming at V came to 0 bases and at J to 6 bases, leaving 16 bases not matched to a gene. Germline CDR1 and CDR2: DFQATT and SNEGSKA (reference sequence). The CDR3 covers 17 residues.

This clonotype occurred many times. This chain joins TRBV20-1 and TRBJ1-1, with 7 bases that match TRBD1. V lost 0 bases and J lost 9; bases outside the gene matches: 4. CDR1 is DFQATT, CDR2 SNEGSKA, per germline (reference sequence). The CDR3 length is 12 residues. DNA of the CDR3: TGCAGTGCTAGAGAAGGAGGGGGCAAAGCTTTCTTT. This encodes CSAREGGGKAFF.

The V and J genes are TRBV4-2 and TRBJ1-1; no reliable D call. This CDR3 is built from 14 residues. V dropped 1 base and J dropped 4 bases, with 10 bases sitting between them. Germline V CDR1 and CDR2: LGHNA, YNFKEQ. The CDR3 DNA follows: TGTGCCAGCAGCCAAGCGGGTCGGTTCACTGAAGCTTTCTTT. Translated, it gives CASSQAGRFTEAFF.

This clonotype was seen ten or more times. The V call is TRBV7-8, the J call TRBJ1-1, with D unresolved. Germline V gene lookup returns CDR1 SGHVS and CDR2 FQNEAQ. Trimming took off 1 base at V and 2 bases at J, with 8 bases between the two ends. The CDR3 has 14 amino acids. The CDR3 coding sequence is TGTGCCAGCAGCTTAGATGAGGTTAACACTGAAGCTTTCTTT. Its translation: CASSLDEVNTEAFF.

In its sample, this clonotype was seen a few times. The chain joins TRBV7-2 to TRBJ2-3, with 7 nucleotides matching TRBD1. This CDR3 has 14 amino acids. With 4 bases clipped from V and 8 bases from J, the junction kept 9 bases outside the gene matches. CDR1 and CDR2 from the germline V gene are SGHTA and FQGNSA. The CDR3 spells CASSSLDRPGTQYF. The CDR3 DNA follows: TGTGCCAGCAGCTCTTTGGACAGGCCCGGTACGCAGTATTTT.

This clonotype was seen ten or more times. The chain carries TRBV4-3 and TRBJ2-3, with 9 positions matching TRBD1. Germline V CDR1 and CDR2: LGHNA, YSLEER. The length of the CDR3 is 17 residues. The junction had 12 bases not matched to a gene; V was cut back by 5 bases and J by 3 bases. Here the CDR3 DNA reads TGCGCCAGCAGCTCGGACAGGGGTACTGAGGGAACAGATACGCAGTATTTT. Protein sequence: CASSSDRGTEGTDTQYF.

This clonotype was picked up many times. Here the CDR3 DNA reads TGTGCCAGCAGTTACGACAGGGGGAATGAAAAACTGTTTTTT. Its translation: CASSYDRGNEKLFF. The V call is TRBV6-5, the J call TRBJ1-4, with TRBD1 matching over 9 bases. Germline CDR1 MNHEY, CDR2 SVGAGI. The V gene end was trimmed by 2 bases and the J gene end by 5 bases; junction bases not matched to a gene: 0. This CDR3 is built from 14 residues.

This clonotype was detected only a few times. This chain uses TRBV6-1 with TRBJ2-3; 7 bases fit TRBD1. CDR1 and CDR2 (germline): MNHNS, SASEGT. V gave up 6 bases and J gave up 3 bases; unmatched junction bases: 3. The CDR3 contains 13 residues. The CDR3 DNA sequence: TGTGCCAGCAGAATACAGGGGACAGATACGCAGTATTTT. This sequence encodes CASRIQGTDTQYF.

This clonotype was detected only a few times. The chain couples TRBV7-3 to TRBJ2-5; D is ambiguous. The V end lost 8 bases, the J end lost 5 bases, and 15 bases lay between the germline ends. The germline V gene has CDR1 SGHTA and CDR2 FQGTGA. This CDR3 is built from 13 residues. The CDR3 DNA follows: TGTGCCAGCTCTAGGTCAGAAGGGGAGACCCAGTACTTC. This codes for CASSRSEGETQYF.

This rearrangement joins TRBV6-2 or TRBV6-3 to TRBJ1-1; a possible D gene is TRBD1 (6 bases). CDR1 MNHEY and CDR2 SVGEGT come from the germline V gene. This CDR3 has 16 residues. V was cut by 0 bases and J by 4 bases, with 15 bases left in between. CDR3 sequence (DNA): TGTGCCAGCAGTTACTCCCCCGGGGGAGGGGGCACTGAAGCTTTCTTT. Translation gives CASSYSPGGGGTEAFF.